Following are 3 T cell receptor beta chains from one sample sequenced in a study of spatial heterogeneity in lung cancer. Time point in this sample: sample taken at primary tumor resection. Sequencing was performed on whole RNA extracted from tumor and nontumor lung tissue, or from frozen PBMC, and the material was left unsorted. MiXCR, run by TCRdb on the 5' RACE reads, gives a single entry per CDR3 protein. This table has several thousand distinct CDR3 sequences, 16% appearing once. The sequencing used PBMCs, collected at surgery. Source of these receptors: a male donor with early-stage non-small cell lung cancer.

This clonotype was detected ten times or more. The chain recombines TRBV9 with TRBJ2-2; 7 bases are shared with TRBD1. The CDR3 runs to 15 residues. The V and J ends lost 4 bases and 4 bases, in that order; junction bases with no gene match: 7. The germline V gene encodes CDR1 SGDLS and CDR2 YYNGEE. CDR3 in amino acids: CASSLDRVGTGELFF. The CDR3, as DNA: TGTGCCAGCAGCCTCGACAGGGTGGGCACCGGGGAGCTGTTTTTT.

This clonotype is medium-sized in the sample. This chain connects TRBV20-1 to TRBJ2-1; 9 bases align to TRBD2. This CDR3 is 16 amino acids long. Trimming removed 0 bases from V and 6 bases from J; junction bases left unmatched: 9. The germline V gene encodes CDR1 DFQATT and CDR2 SNEGSKA (reference sequence). The CDR3 nucleotides are TGCAGTGCTAGAGATGGGCTAGCGGGGCAGGGCAATGAGCAGTTCTTC. Translated: CSARDGLAGQGNEQFF.

This clonotype qualifies as medium-sized. This chain uses TRBV25-1 with TRBJ2-1; D is tentatively TRBD1 or TRBD2 (6 bases each). The germline gives CDR1 MGHDK, CDR2 SYGVNS. The CDR3 has 10 residues. The V end was cut by 7 bases, the J end by 10 bases, with 8 bases between. This chain's CDR3 is CASKGGEQFF. CDR3 DNA sequence: TGTGCCAGCAAGGGGGGAGAGCAGTTCTTC.